This T cell receptor (beta chain) was obtained from a study of human T cells and chemical hapten exposure. About the study: The use of 2% DPC on about 2 cm by about 2 cm of upper inner arm skin constituted sensitization.

Study-wide results and limits: Significantly greater numbers of large CDR3 similarity clusters came from expanded TCRs than from controls.

TCRdb recomputed calls from the RACE reads with MiXCR, one row per CDR3 protein. The table lists 89,000 or so distinct CDR3 sequences, about 8% of them singletons, with just over 2.5% in the top ten. The time point is: pre-sensitization, week 0. The treatment: therapeutic diphenylcyclopropenone sensitization with weekly scalp DPC. Unseparated into fractions, whole blood served as the source from which total RNA was extracted. Comment on this clonotype: The target antigen is unknown.

Material: whole blood, obtained in connection with sensitization to the hapten diphenylcyclopropenone (DPC). The sequence came from a man aged 35 to 55 with alopecia areata. Some clones in this sample may be carry-over from other donors' samples.

Here the CDR3 DNA reads TGTGCCAGCAGCTTAGAGCCTCTGGCCGGGGAGCTGTTTTTT. Protein product: CASSLEPLAGELFF. V gene TRBV11-2 combines with J gene TRBJ2-2; no definite D call. V was clipped by 0 bases and J by 6 bases, with 8 bases between them. Germline CDR1 SGHAT, CDR2 FQNNGV. The CDR3 loop spans 14 amino acids.